This T cell receptor (beta chain) appears in the sequencing data of a study of T cell repertoires in cytomegalovirus infection (dated by TCRdb to between 2017 and 2020). As for the study more broadly: Recently identified HLA-C-restricted CMV epitopes, whose presentation resists viral immunomodulation, were targeted by peptide stimulations together with well-studied HLA-B-restricted epitopes. Because public TCR beta signatures pointed to carriage of CMV infection together with the matching HLA type, the HLA type of each donor mattered for the analysis.

Concerning this clonotype itself: The antigen it recognizes is unknown. No much larger clonotype is one base removed from it; base qualities were not supplied.

CDR1 MDHEN and CDR2 SYDVKM were looked up in the germline V gene. From the cysteine through the phenylalanine, the CDR3 covers 15 amino acids. Of all the DNA, just the CDR3 is kept, 45 bases in frame from base 1. V is shortened by 6 bases, J by 0 bases, and the region joining them spans 15 bases. Beyond this particular receptor, the publication reports: In the ex vivo response, HLA-C-restricted CMV-specific TCR beta clonotypes were dominant, and in two of eight donors the single most frequent clonotype came from this HLA-C-restricted group. In both this cohort and an independent roughly 400-donor cohort, the cumulative frequency of public TCR beta family members distinguished carriers of CMV infection plus the relevant HLA type.

This specimen's treatment or condition label, interpreted: in vitro stimulation with specific CMV peptide epitopes to enrich CMV-specific T cells. The run used an Illumina HiSeq 1500. The public sequencing data were trimmed at Q25 with fastp and processed into clonotypes with MiXCR by TCRdb, which kept only in-frame beta chains. Rows with one shared CDR3 protein collapse into an entry with the most common genes and DNA. In this sample the table shows around 300,000 distinct CDR3 sequences, 25% of which occur a single time. Less than 15% of the sample is in the top ten clones. The material was cultured PBMCs, obtained from culture after CMV antigen stimulation. The TCR was taken from a human donor in good health (CMV status not recorded). Some clones in this sample may be carry-over from other donors' samples. The chain links TRBV28 with TRBJ2-7; there is no confident call for the D gene. The bases read TGTGCCAGCAGGCCGAGCTCTCCCGGCTCCTACGAGCAGTACTTC. It is translated as CASRPSSPGSYEQYF.